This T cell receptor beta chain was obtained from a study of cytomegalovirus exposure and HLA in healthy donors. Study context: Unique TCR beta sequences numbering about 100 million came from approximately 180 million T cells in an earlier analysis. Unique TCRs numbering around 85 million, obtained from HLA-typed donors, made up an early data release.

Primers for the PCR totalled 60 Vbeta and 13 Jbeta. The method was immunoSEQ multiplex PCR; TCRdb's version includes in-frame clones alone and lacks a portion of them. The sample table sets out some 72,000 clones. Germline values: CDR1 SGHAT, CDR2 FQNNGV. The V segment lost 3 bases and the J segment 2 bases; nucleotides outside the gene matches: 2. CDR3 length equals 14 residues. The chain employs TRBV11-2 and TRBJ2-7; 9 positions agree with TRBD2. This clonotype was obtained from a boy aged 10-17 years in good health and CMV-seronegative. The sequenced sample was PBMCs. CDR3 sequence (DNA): TGTGCCAGCAGCTTGACTAGCGGTCCCTACGAGCAGTACTTC. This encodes CASSLTSGPYEQYF.